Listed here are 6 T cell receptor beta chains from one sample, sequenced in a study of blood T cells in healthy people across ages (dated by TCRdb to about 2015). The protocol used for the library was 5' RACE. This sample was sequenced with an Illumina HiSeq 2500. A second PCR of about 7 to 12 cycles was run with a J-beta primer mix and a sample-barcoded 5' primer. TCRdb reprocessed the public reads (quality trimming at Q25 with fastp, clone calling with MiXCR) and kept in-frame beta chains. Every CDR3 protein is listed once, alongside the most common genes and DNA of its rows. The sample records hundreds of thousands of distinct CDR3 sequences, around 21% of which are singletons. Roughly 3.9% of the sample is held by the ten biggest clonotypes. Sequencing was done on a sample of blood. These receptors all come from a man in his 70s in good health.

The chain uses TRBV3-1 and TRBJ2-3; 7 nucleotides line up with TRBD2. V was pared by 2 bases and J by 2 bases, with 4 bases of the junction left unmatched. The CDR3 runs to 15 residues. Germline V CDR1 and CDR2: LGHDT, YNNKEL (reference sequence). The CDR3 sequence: CASSQPGGPTDTQYF. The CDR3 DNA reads TGTGCCAGCAGCCAACCGGGAGGCCCCACAGATACGCAGTATTTT.

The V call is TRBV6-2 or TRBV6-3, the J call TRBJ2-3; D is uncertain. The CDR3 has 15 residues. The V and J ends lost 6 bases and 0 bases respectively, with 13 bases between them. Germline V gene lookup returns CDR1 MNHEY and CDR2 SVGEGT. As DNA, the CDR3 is TGTGCCAGCAGCGATCCGGGCCGTAGCACAGATACGCAGTATTTT. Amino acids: CASSDPGRSTDTQYF.

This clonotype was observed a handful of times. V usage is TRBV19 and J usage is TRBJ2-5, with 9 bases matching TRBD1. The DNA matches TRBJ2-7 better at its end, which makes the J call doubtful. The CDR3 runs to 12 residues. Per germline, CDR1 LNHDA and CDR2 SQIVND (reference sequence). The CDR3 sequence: CASKDRGYEQYF. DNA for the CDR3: TGTGCCAGTAAGGACAGGGGTTACGAGCAGTACTTC.

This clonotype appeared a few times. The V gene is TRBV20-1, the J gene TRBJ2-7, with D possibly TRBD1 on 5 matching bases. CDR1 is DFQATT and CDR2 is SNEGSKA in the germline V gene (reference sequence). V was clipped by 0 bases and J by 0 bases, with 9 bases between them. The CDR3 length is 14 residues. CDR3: CSAREARDSYEQYF. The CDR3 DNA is TGCAGTGCTAGAGAGGCCAGGGACTCCTACGAGCAGTACTTC.

This CDR3 reads CASSQGILVTQYF. The CDR3 region has the DNA TGTGCCAGCAGCCAAGGGATATTGGTGACCCAGTACTTC. The V gene is TRBV3-1, the J gene TRBJ2-5; D remains unclear. V was clipped by 1 base and J by 7 bases, with 10 bases between them. Germline-derived CDR1 and CDR2 are LGHDT and YNNKEL (reference sequence). This CDR3 is 13 amino acids long.

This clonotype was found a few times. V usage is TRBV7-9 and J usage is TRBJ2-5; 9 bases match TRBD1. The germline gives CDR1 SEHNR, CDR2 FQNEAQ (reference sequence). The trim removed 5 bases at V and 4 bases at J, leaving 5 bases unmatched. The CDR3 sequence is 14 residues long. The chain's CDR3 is CASSHEQGAETQYF. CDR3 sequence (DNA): TGTGCCAGCAGCCACGAACAGGGGGCAGAGACCCAGTACTTC.